Listed here are 21 T cell receptor beta chains from one sample, sequenced in a study of regulatory T cells in long-lasting Graves disease. Time point described: newly diagnosed GD, antithyroid drugs for less than 3 months. There was RNA extracted from PBMCs, and the TCR library was made from it. Through Arm-PCR of CDR3 regions and iRepertoire HTBI primers, TCR beta libraries were built. TCRdb processed the multiplex PCR reads anew with MiXCR; each CDR3 protein has one entry. The data contain about 220,000 distinct CDR3 sequences, around 17% of them singletons. The source material was peripheral blood mononuclear cells (PBMCs), sampled at new diagnosis, from a patient treated with antithyroid drugs. The receptor source for this set is a female donor with Graves disease.

Concerning this clonotype: This may be a read error, as it is one base from a much larger clone. V gene TRBV29-1 combines with J gene TRBJ2-7; TRBD1 aligns across 7 bases. The J call may be in error: the DNA end matches TRBJ2-3 better. The germline V gene encodes CDR1 SQVTM and CDR2 ANQGSEA. CDR3 size: 17 residues. The CDR3 DNA reads TGCAGCTGGGAGACAGGGATAAAACTAGTTAGGGGCGATACGCAGTATTTT. It yields the protein CSWETGIKLVRGDTQYF.

This clonotype was observed many times. The rearrangement joins TRBV20-1 to TRBJ2-5, with TRBD2 matching 7 bases. Germline assignment: CDR1 DFQATT and CDR2 SNEGSKA (reference sequence). V trimming: 2 bases; J trimming: 5 bases; junction bases outside the gene matches: 5. The length of the CDR3 is 13 residues. CDR3 region: CSARLAVDETQYF. DNA for the CDR3: TGCAGTGCTAGACTAGCGGTGGATGAGACCCAGTACTTC.

The sample holds many counts of this clonotype. This chain connects TRBV28 to TRBJ2-3; D perhaps matches TRBD2 (5 bases). Germline CDR1 MDHEN, CDR2 SYDVKM. This CDR3 spans 16 amino acids. The V end was cut by 5 bases, the J end by 0 bases, with 15 bases between. CDR3 DNA sequence: TGTGCCAGCAGTACCCCCGGGGTGGGGAGCACAGATACGCAGTATTTT. Encoded protein: CASSTPGVGSTDTQYF.

This clonotype came up many times. The chain has TRBV15 and TRBJ2-7; maybe TRBD1 (7 bases). Germline V lookup: CDR1 LNHNV, CDR2 YYDKDF (reference sequence). The length of the CDR3 is 16 residues. Between the trimmed V and J ends, which lost 0 bases and 4 bases, there was a span of 16 bases. The DNA for the CDR3 is TGTGCCACCAGCAGAGATCACGGAGGGGGCCGGTACGAGCAGTACTTC. As protein: CATSRDHGGGRYEQYF.

In this sample, this clonotype turned up many times. This chain uses TRBV6-2 or TRBV6-3 with TRBJ2-3; 11 bases agree with TRBD2. V was pared by 5 bases and J by 2 bases, with 12 bases of the junction left unmatched. This CDR3 comprises 18 residues. From germline, CDR1 is MNHEY and CDR2 SVGEGT. The CDR3 loop is CASSGRFSGRALTDTQYF. The DNA for the CDR3 is TGTGCCAGCAGTGGTCGCTTTAGCGGGAGGGCCCTCACAGATACGCAGTATTTT.

This clonotype was recorded many times. The chain is built from TRBV28 and TRBJ2-5; 9 bases are shared with TRBD1. Germline lookup yields CDR1 MDHEN and CDR2 SYDVKM. The ends lost 8 bases at V and 5 bases at J; junction bases unmatched: 15. The CDR3 is made up of 16 amino acids. The CDR3 protein is CASGGGRTGVGETQYF. Written as DNA, the CDR3 is TGTGCCAGCGGGGGGGGACGGACAGGGGTTGGTGAGACCCAGTACTTC.

Many counts were recorded for this clonotype. V and J are TRBV4-2 and TRBJ2-7; 7 nucleotides match TRBD2. CDR3 length: 15 amino acids. With V trimmed by 0 bases and J by 3 bases, 5 bases remained unmatched. Germline V gene lookup returns CDR1 LGHNA and CDR2 YNFKEQ. Here the CDR3 reads CASSQDASGSYEQYF. The CDR3, as DNA: TGTGCCAGCAGCCAAGATGCTAGCGGAAGCTACGAGCAGTACTTC.

This clonotype was observed at least ten times. The gene calls are TRBV20-1 and TRBJ2-5, with TRBD2 identical over 12 bases. CDR3 size: 16 residues. The V and J ends lost 2 bases and 0 bases, in that order; junction bases with no gene match: 4. The germline V gene encodes CDR1 DFQATT and CDR2 SNEGSKA (reference sequence). CDR3 sequence reads: CSARRLAGGDQETQYF. DNA for the CDR3: TGCAGTGCTAGAAGGCTAGCGGGAGGGGACCAAGAGACCCAGTACTTC.

Ten or more counts support this clonotype. The V gene is TRBV2, the J gene TRBJ2-7, with 8 nucleotides matching TRBD1. CDR3 size: 13 residues. Trimming took 4 bases from V and 3 from J; bases not matched to a gene: 2. The germline V gene has CDR1 SNHLY and CDR2 FYNNEI. Here the CDR3 DNA reads TGTGCCAGCAGTGTGGACAGGGACTACGAGCAGTACTTC. As protein: CASSVDRDYEQYF. Full variable domain (missing parts from reference TRBV2 and TRBJ2-7): EPEVTQTPSHQVTQMGQEVILRCVPISNHLYFYWYRQILGQKVEFLVSFYNNEISEKSEIFDDQFSVERPDGSNFTLKIRSTKLEDSAMYFCASSVDRDYEQYFGPGTRLTVT.

This clonotype occurred many times. The chain combines TRBV28 with TRBJ2-3, with a possible D match to TRBD2 (5 bases). The length of the CDR3 is 13 residues. V was pared by 2 bases and J by 7 bases, with 10 bases between. CDR1 and CDR2 from the germline V gene are MDHEN and SYDVKM. This CDR3 is CASSLRTSYTQYF. DNA for the CDR3: TGTGCCAGCAGTTTAAGGACTTCATATACGCAGTATTTT.

This clonotype occurred many times. CDR3 sequence reads: CASSFGTSGSSSYEQYF. Here the CDR3 DNA reads TGTGCCAGCAGCTTCGGGACTAGCGGGAGCAGCTCCTACGAGCAGTACTTC. The genes are TRBV7-2 and TRBJ2-7; TRBD2 aligns across 14 bases. Per the germline V gene, CDR1 is SGHTA and CDR2 is FQGNSA. The J segment lost 0 bases and the V segment lost 3 bases, leaving 4 bases of the junction unmatched. The CDR3 is 17 residues long.

This clonotype was seen ten or more times. J is TRBJ2-5 and V is TRBV4-3, with D possibly TRBD1 on 5 matching bases. Per germline, CDR1 LGHNA and CDR2 YSLEER. With 2 bases removed from V and 1 base from J, the gap between germline ends came to 11 bases. The CDR3 has 15 amino acids. The CDR3 spells CASSQTLGAQETQYF. As DNA, the CDR3 is TGCGCCAGCAGCCAAACCCTTGGGGCCCAAGAGACCCAGTACTTC.

Many counts were recorded for this clonotype. The gene calls are TRBV12-3 or TRBV12-4 and TRBJ1-1; unclear D gene. Trimming cost V 5 bases and J 4 bases, with 17 bases left between them. The CDR3 has 15 amino acids. The CDR3: CASSARSLFSTEAFF. CDR3 coding DNA: TGTGCCAGCAGTGCCCGTAGTTTATTTTCCACTGAAGCTTTCTTT.

In this sample, this clonotype turned up many times. The gene calls are TRBV7-3 and TRBJ2-1; D may be TRBD1 or TRBD2 (5 bases each). Germline CDR1 reads SGHTA; CDR2 reads FQGTGA. The V end was cut by 5 bases, the J end by 7 bases, with 21 bases between. The CDR3 runs 16 residues. The CDR3 DNA reads TGTGCCAGCAGCCCACTCCCGGGACCTGCCGGGAATGAGCAGTTCTTC. Its translation is CASSPLPGPAGNEQFF.

This clonotype was observed at least ten times. J is TRBJ1-1 and V is TRBV12-3 or TRBV12-4; D may be TRBD1 (6 bases). The CDR3 sequence is 16 residues long. Trimming pared 5 bases from V and 5 bases from J, leaving 21 bases between. The CDR3 DNA follows: TGTGCCAGCAGTGTAAACAGGGTTGTAGTGATAACTGAAGCTTTCTTT. It codes for CASSVNRVVVITEAFF.

The table lists this clonotype with a few counts. The CDR3: CASSHGALSTDTQYF. The CDR3 DNA is TGTGCCAGCAGCCATGGGGCGCTCAGCACAGATACGCAGTATTTT. The J gene is TRBJ2-3, the V gene TRBV7-6, with D possibly being TRBD1 (5 bases). With 5 bases removed from V and 0 bases from J, the gap between germline ends came to 12 bases. This CDR3 region has 15 residues. CDR1 and CDR2 (germline): SGHVS, FNYEAQ. Drawing the rest from reference TRBV7-6 and TRBJ2-3, the complete variable domain is GAGVSQSPRYKVTKRGQDVALRCDPISGHVSLYWYRQALGQGPEFLTYFNYEAQQDKSGLPNDRFSAERPEGSISTLTIQRTEQRDSAMYRCASSHGALSTDTQYFGPGTRLTVL.

This clonotype was observed many times. The J gene is TRBJ2-2, the V gene TRBV12-3 or TRBV12-4; 11 nucleotides line up with TRBD2. J was trimmed by 6 bases and V by 2 bases; bases with no gene match: 2. The CDR3 sequence is 15 residues long. CDR3 region: CASSLTSGSSGELFF. In nucleotides, the CDR3 is TGTGCCAGCAGTTTAACTAGCGGGAGCTCCGGGGAGCTGTTTTTT.

This clonotype showed up many times. This sequence joins TRBV15 and TRBJ2-1, with 10 bases matching TRBD2. V lost 3 bases to trimming and J lost 8 bases; unmatched junction nucleotides: 7. CDR1 is LNHNV and CDR2 is YYDKDF in the germline V gene (reference sequence). This CDR3 has 15 residues. The CDR3 loop is CATSRIAGGGHEQFF. For the CDR3, the DNA is TGTGCCACCAGCAGGATAGCGGGAGGAGGACATGAGCAGTTCTTC.

This clonotype appeared many times. The chain is built from TRBV4-2 and TRBJ1-2, with D unresolved. V shed 1 base and J shed 1 base, with 7 bases lying between them. The CDR3 totals 14 residues. CDR1 and CDR2 (germline): LGHNA, YNFKEQ. Here the CDR3 reads CASSQGSDNYGYTF. CDR3 nucleotides: TGTGCCAGCAGCCAAGGGTCAGATAACTATGGCTACACCTTC.

This clonotype was detected ten times or more. This sequence joins TRBV12-3 or TRBV12-4 and TRBJ2-1, with TRBD1 matching over 8 bases. The CDR3 sequence is 14 residues long. V lost 5 bases and J lost 0; bases outside the gene matches: 0. CDR3 coding DNA: TGTGCCAGCAGTGGACAGGGCTCCTACAATGAGCAGTTCTTC. Translated: CASSGQGSYNEQFF.

This clonotype was seen many times. The V call is TRBV7-2, the J call TRBJ2-7; TRBD2 agrees at 8 bases. Germline V gene lookup returns CDR1 SGHTA and CDR2 FQGNSA. The CDR3 extends over 15 amino acids. The ends lost 2 bases at V and 3 bases at J; junction bases unmatched: 6. CDR3 region: CASSLSPAGDYEQYF. The CDR3, as DNA: TGTGCCAGCAGCTTAAGTCCAGCGGGAGACTACGAGCAGTACTTC.